These 10 T cell receptor beta chains originate from one sample sequenced in a study of memory CD4+ T cells and cytomegalovirus serostatus. The sort gate was single viable CD3+CD4+CD8-CD45RO+ cells for memory CD4+ T cells. Assay used: immunoSEQ multiplex PCR; TCRdb lists only in-frame clones, some missing. The repertoire holds about 57,000 clones, 65% to 80% seen once, with about 0.8% in the top ten. Input material: memory CD4+ T cells from blood. The receptors were sampled from an adult in good health and CMV-seronegative.

The V call is TRBV27, the J call TRBJ1-2; D gene uncertain. The CDR3 spans 15 residues. The ends were cut back, 5 bases at V and 4 bases at J, with 17 bases in the middle. The germline V gene encodes CDR1 MNHEY and CDR2 SMNVEV (reference sequence). Here the CDR3 DNA reads TGTGCCAGCAGTACCTCGTTGGGCCGGTCCTATGGCTACACCTTC. Amino acid sequence: CASSTSLGRSYGYTF.

The rearrangement joins TRBV5-4 to TRBJ2-5; 8 bases align to TRBD1. CDR3 length equals 16 residues. Germline assignment: CDR1 SGHNT and CDR2 YYREEE (reference sequence). J gave up 2 bases and V 4 bases, and 10 bases lay outside the gene matches. The CDR3 region has the DNA TGTGCCAGCAGCCCTTGGACAGGGTCTGGGCAAGAGACCCAGTACTTC. Its translation: CASSPWTGSGQETQYF.

This chain connects TRBV10-3 to TRBJ1-2; D might be TRBD1 (5 bases). The V end lost 0 bases, the J end lost 1 base, and 9 bases lay between the germline ends. The CDR3 loop spans 15 amino acids. Germline CDR1 ENHRY, CDR2 SYGVKD. CDR3 region: CAISESGTINYGYTF. The CDR3 bases are TGTGCCATCAGTGAGTCGGGGACTATTAACTATGGCTACACCTTC.

The chain recombines TRBV29-1 with TRBJ2-1; the match to TRBD2 covers 9 bases. The CDR3 contains 15 residues. V shed 7 bases, J shed 6 bases, and the junction held 13 bases outside the gene matches. Germline CDR1 and CDR2: SQVTM and ANQGSEA. Written as DNA, the CDR3 is TGCAGCGCGGCGGGGACTAGCAGAAGGTCCAATGAGCAGTTCTTC. Amino acid sequence: CSAAGTSRRSNEQFF.

This clone was recorded only once. The V and J genes are TRBV5-1 and TRBJ1-4, with D possibly TRBD1 on 6 matching bases. Germline V gene data show CDR1 as SGHRS and CDR2 as YFSETQ. V lost 0 bases, J lost 0 bases, and 12 bases lay in between. The CDR3 length is 17 residues. As DNA, the CDR3 is TGCGCCAGCAGCTTGGGGGGGACACCCGCAACTAATGAAAAACTGTTTTTT. It is translated as CASSLGGTPATNEKLFF.

This clone was counted a single time. The chain couples TRBV5-6 to TRBJ1-2; 7 bases align to TRBD1. The CDR3 runs to 13 residues. Germline V gives CDR1 SGHDT, CDR2 YYEEEE. The ends lost 4 bases at V and 3 bases at J; junction bases unmatched: 3. The chain's CDR3 is CASSRDSHYGYTF. The CDR3 nucleotides are TGTGCCAGCAGCCGGGACAGCCACTATGGCTACACCTTC. Combining the CDR3 with reference TRBV5-6 and TRBJ1-2 gives the whole variable domain DAGVTQSPTHLIKTRGQQVTLRCSPKSGHDTVSWYQQALGQGPQFIFQYYEEEERQRGNFPDRFSGHQFPNYSSELNVNALLLGDSALYLCASSRDSHYGYTFGSGTRLTVV.

This chain uses TRBV10-3 with TRBJ2-2; 11 positions agree with TRBD2. The trim removed 10 bases at V and 3 bases at J, leaving 4 bases unmatched. The CDR3 spans 14 residues. Looked up from germline, CDR1 is ENHRY and CDR2 is SYGVKD. DNA of the CDR3: TGTGCCACAGGGACTAGCGGATACACCGGGGAGCTGTTTTTT. Protein product: CATGTSGYTGELFF.

The V gene is TRBV18, the J gene TRBJ1-2; TRBD1 matches 7 bases. The CDR3 spans 15 residues. V was pared by 3 bases and J by 5 bases, with 9 bases of the junction left unmatched. Germline V lookup: CDR1 KGHSH, CDR2 LQKENI. The CDR3 nucleotides read TGTGCCAGCTCACCCAAGGGAGGGGGCCTATATGGCTACACCTTC. This codes for CASSPKGGGLYGYTF.

In its sample, this clone is medium-sized. V and J are TRBV11-1 and TRBJ2-2, with D uncertain. CDR1 SGHAT and CDR2 FQDESV come from the germline V gene (reference sequence). This CDR3 region has 15 residues. V was pared by 6 bases and J by 3 bases, with 14 bases between. The CDR3 nucleotides read TGTGCCAGCAGGGCCAGTAAAGGGTACACCGGGGAGCTGTTTTTT. It translates to CASRASKGYTGELFF.

The chain joins TRBV5-6 to TRBJ2-7; D unresolved. Trimming left V 2 bases short and J 7 bases short, with 13 bases between. CDR1 SGHDT and CDR2 YYEEEE come from the germline V gene. The CDR3 is 13 amino acids. The CDR3 DNA reads TGTGCCAGCAGCTTAAAACCGTTATTAGAGCAGTACTTC. As protein: CASSLKPLLEQYF. Using reference TRBV5-6 and TRBJ2-7 for the parts outside the CDR3, the full variable domain is DAGVTQSPTHLIKTRGQQVTLRCSPKSGHDTVSWYQQALGQGPQFIFQYYEEEERQRGNFPDRFSGHQFPNYSSELNVNALLLGDSALYLCASSLKPLLEQYFGPGTRLTVT.